Below are 17 T cell receptor beta chains sequenced from a single sample in a study of blood T cell repertoires in COVID-19. Some clones are missing from TCRdb's copy, which holds only in-frame ones; the method was immunoSEQ multiplex PCR. Among about 59,000 clones listed, around 90% were seen once. The specimen was peripheral blood. The source of these receptors is an elderly man with acute or convalescent COVID-19.

The chain uses TRBV5-1 and TRBJ1-1; 7 bases match TRBD1. The CDR3 is 15 amino acids. Germline-derived CDR1 and CDR2 are SGHRS and YFSETQ. The junction had 8 bases not matched to a gene; V was cut back by 2 bases and J by 4 bases. The CDR3 DNA sequence: TGCGCCAGCAGCTTTAATCGACAGGGCGGCACTGAAGCTTTCTTT. This codes for CASSFNRQGGTEAFF.

The CDR3 sequence: CASSLGQGARGYEQYF. In nucleotides, the CDR3 is TGTGCCAGCAGCTTGGGACAGGGGGCGCGGGGCTACGAGCAGTACTTC. This chain joins TRBV5-4 and TRBJ2-7; 10 bases fit TRBD1. Germline V lookup: CDR1 SGHNT, CDR2 YYREEE (reference sequence). The CDR3 length is 16 residues. Trimming removed 0 bases from V and 3 bases from J; junction bases left unmatched: 6.

V usage is TRBV29-1 and J usage is TRBJ1-2, with TRBD1 as a possible D gene (5 bases). V lost 1 base, J lost 8 bases, and 11 bases lay in between. Germline CDR1 is SQVTM and CDR2 is ANQGSEA. CDR3 size: 12 residues. As DNA, the CDR3 is TGCAGCGTTGAAGTAGGGGCCAGCGGCTACACCTTC. This codes for CSVEVGASGYTF.

This sequence joins TRBV11-3 and TRBJ2-3; TRBD1 aligns across 9 bases. Germline CDR1 is SGHNT and CDR2 is YENEEA. J lost 8 bases, V lost 5 bases, and 14 bases had no gene match. The CDR3 has 16 residues. The CDR3 loop reads CASSDTRTGGSGTQYF. CDR3 DNA sequence: TGTGCCAGCAGCGACACCCGTACAGGGGGCAGTGGTACGCAGTATTTT. Drawing the rest from reference TRBV11-3 and TRBJ2-3, the complete variable domain is EAGVVQSPRYKIIEKKQPVAFWCNPISGHNTLYWYLQNLGQGPELLIRYENEEAVDDSQLPKDRFSAERLKGVDSTLKIQPAELGDSAVYLCASSDTRTGGSGTQYFGPGTRLTVL.

The chain combines TRBV6-5 with TRBJ2-7; TRBD2 is a possible D gene (6 bases). The germline gives CDR1 MNHEY, CDR2 SVGAGI. V was pared by 7 bases and J by 6 bases, with 16 bases between. CDR3 length: 13 residues. CDR3 in amino acids: CASNFAGSGEQYF. In DNA, the CDR3 is TGTGCCAGCAATTTTGCGGGGTCGGGCGAGCAGTACTTC.

The chain combines TRBV11-2 with TRBJ2-3; 7 bases map to TRBD1. The CDR3 runs to 15 residues. Germline CDR1 reads SGHAT; CDR2 reads FQNNGV. V was clipped by 5 bases and J by 2 bases; unmatched bases: 7. CDR3 sequence: CASSPQTGPTDTQYF. The CDR3 nucleotides read TGTGCCAGCAGCCCACAGACAGGGCCCACAGATACGCAGTATTTT. The variable domain in full, completed from reference TRBV11-2 and TRBJ2-3, reads EAGVAQSPRYKIIEKRQSVAFWCNPISGHATLYWYQQILGQGPKLLIQFQNNGVVDDSQLPKDRFSAERLKGVDSTLKIQPAKLEDSAVYLCASSPQTGPTDTQYFGPGTRLTVL.

This chain connects TRBV5-1 to TRBJ1-1, with 7 bases aligning to TRBD1. Germline values: CDR1 SGHRS, CDR2 YFSETQ. V was clipped by 1 base and J by 3 bases; unmatched bases: 0. The CDR3 spans 13 residues. CDR3 in DNA: TGCGCCAGCAGCTTGCAGGGGGACACTGAAGCTTTCTTT. Translating gives CASSLQGDTEAFF.

The gene calls are TRBV5-1 and TRBJ2-1; D not resolved. Germline loops: CDR1 SGHRS, CDR2 YFSETQ. V lost 5 bases to trimming and J lost 5 bases, with 11 bases between them. The CDR3 contains 13 residues. CDR3 in DNA: TGCGCCAGCAGACCCGACTCAAACAATGAGCAGTTCTTC. Translating it yields CASRPDSNNEQFF.

V is TRBV6-2 or TRBV6-3 and J is TRBJ1-2, with D perhaps TRBD1 (5 bases). Germline loops: CDR1 MNHEY, CDR2 SVGEGT. Trimming removed 2 bases at V and 6 bases at J, with 10 bases between. This CDR3 contains 13 residues. The CDR3 coding sequence is TGTGCCAGCAGTTACGCCAGGGTCGATGGCTACACCTTC. This gives the protein CASSYARVDGYTF.

This clone was seen only once. The V call is TRBV5-1, the J call TRBJ2-5; TRBD2 matches at 13 bases. V dropped 3 bases and J dropped 0; count of bases not matched to a gene: 2. In germline, CDR1 is SGHRS, CDR2 YFSETQ. The CDR3 sequence is 16 residues long. Written as DNA, the CDR3 is TGCGCCAGCAGCTCGGGACTAGCGGGGTACCAAGAGACCCAGTACTTC. Translated, it gives CASSSGLAGYQETQYF.

In DNA form, the CDR3 reads TGTGCCACCAGCACCCCCCTAGCGCCTACCTACAATGAGCAGTTCTTC. It encodes CATSTPLAPTYNEQFF. V gene TRBV15 combines with J gene TRBJ2-1; D is perhaps TRBD2 (6 bases). Trimming removed 4 bases at V and 2 bases at J, with 15 bases between. CDR3 length equals 16 residues. In germline, CDR1 is LNHNV, CDR2 YYDKDF (reference sequence).

V usage is TRBV6-5 and J usage is TRBJ2-7; D is possibly TRBD1 (5 bases). The CDR3 has 15 residues. The germline V and J ends were trimmed by 0 bases and 4 bases, with 13 bases remaining between them. CDR1 is MNHEY, CDR2 SVGAGI, per germline. The DNA of the CDR3 is TGTGCCAGCAGTTACTCGGCCGACAGTACGTACGAGCAGTACTTC. This codes for CASSYSADSTYEQYF.

V is TRBV4-2 and J is TRBJ2-3; TRBD1 matches at 9 bases. In germline, CDR1 is LGHNA, CDR2 YNFKEQ. The V segment lost 0 bases and the J segment 3 bases; nucleotides outside the gene matches: 7. The CDR3 consists of 17 residues. CDR3 sequence: CASSQDMGQGITDTQYF. Here the CDR3 DNA reads TGTGCCAGCAGCCAAGATATGGGACAGGGAATTACAGATACGCAGTATTTT.

The chain couples TRBV3-1 (or the pseudogene TRBV3-2) to TRBJ2-5, with 7 bases that match TRBD1. The CDR3 is 14 residues long. CDR1 is LGHDT, CDR2 YNNKEL, per germline (reference sequence). The V gene end was trimmed by 2 bases and the J gene end by 3 bases; junction bases not matched to a gene: 3. CDR3 DNA sequence: TGTGCCAGCAGCCAATATACAGGGGAAGAGACCCAGTACTTC. Translated: CASSQYTGEETQYF.

J is TRBJ1-4 and V is TRBV4-1; no reliable D call. Trimming took off 1 base at V and 4 bases at J, with 16 bases between the two ends. This CDR3 is 17 amino acids long. From germline, CDR1 is MGHRA and CDR2 YSYEKL. The CDR3 protein is CASSQAPGVSLNEKLFF. The CDR3 nucleotides are TGCGCCAGCAGCCAAGCCCCGGGTGTAAGCCTTAATGAAAAACTGTTTTTT.

This clone occurred many times. The gene calls are TRBV5-1 and TRBJ2-5; 9 positions match TRBD1. The CDR3 sequence is 16 residues long. The junction had 12 bases not matched to a gene; V was cut back by 0 bases and J by 9 bases. CDR1 is SGHRS and CDR2 is YFSETQ in the germline V gene. This chain's CDR3 is CASSLVGGQGNMAQYF. The CDR3 DNA sequence: TGCGCCAGCAGCTTGGTTGGGGGACAGGGAAATATGGCCCAGTACTTC.

This chain connects TRBV9 to TRBJ2-1; weak D call: TRBD2 (6 bases). Per the germline V gene, CDR1 is SGDLS and CDR2 is YYNGEE. Trimming removed 0 bases from V and 5 bases from J, with 9 bases in between. This CDR3 has 14 amino acids. The CDR3 region is CASSVATGDNEQFF. In DNA, the CDR3 is TGTGCCAGCAGCGTAGCTACGGGGGACAATGAGCAGTTCTTC.